The 20 T cell receptor beta chains below were found in one sample sequenced in a study of lymphopenia after photon versus proton radiotherapy (dated by TCRdb to between 2018 and 2021). Library preparation employed the immunoSEQ multiplex PCR assay. TCRdb obtained this table from immuneACCESS and retained in-frame rearrangements with V and J assigned. These tables miss some clones; where compared with another copy, unresolved V genes account for less than half of the shortfall, and the remainder is unexplained. Recorded for this sample are 70,000 or so clones; approximately 90% of them occurred a single time. The ten largest clonotypes hold approximately 2.6% of the sample. The sample in question was peripheral blood, obtained from a patient treated with photon-based radiotherapy. Receptors were obtained from an older woman with pancreatic cancer.

This chain uses TRBV15 with TRBJ1-1, with 10 bases lining up with TRBD1. Trimming at V came to 1 base and at J to 6 bases, leaving 11 bases not matched to a gene. Per germline, CDR1 LNHNV and CDR2 YYDKDF (reference sequence). CDR3 length: 17 residues. The CDR3 here is CATSRVLGTGVGAEAFF. CDR3 in DNA: TGTGCCACCAGCAGAGTACTTGGGACAGGGGTGGGGGCTGAAGCTTTCTTT.

The gene calls are TRBV7-2 and TRBJ2-5; D tentatively fits TRBD1 or TRBD2 (5 bases each). The CDR3 extends over 12 amino acids. Per the germline V gene, CDR1 is SGHTA and CDR2 is FQGNSA. CDR3 in DNA: TGTGCAGTGGGAGTTGGGGGAGAGACCCAGTACTTC. Translated, it gives CAVGVGGETQYF.

This sequence joins TRBV5-1 and TRBJ2-1; D gene ambiguous. Germline assignment: CDR1 SGHRS and CDR2 YFSETQ. Deletions cut 0 bases from V and 1 base from J, with 5 bases between. The CDR3 is made up of 14 amino acids. The CDR3 reads CASSLGASYNEQFF. DNA for the CDR3: TGCGCCAGCAGCTTGGGGGCTTCCTACAATGAGCAGTTCTTC.

The chain carries TRBV7-3 and TRBJ2-2, with 7 bases aligning to TRBD2. Germline CDR1 and CDR2: SGHTA and FQGTGA. This CDR3 spans 16 amino acids. V lost 3 bases to trimming and J lost 6 bases; unmatched junction nucleotides: 10. The CDR3 sequence is CASSLREPGAAGELFF. In DNA, the CDR3 is TGTGCCAGCAGCTTGCGGGAGCCCGGGGCAGCCGGGGAGCTGTTTTTT.

The chain carries TRBV27 and TRBJ2-7; a weak D match, TRBD2 (6 bases). The germline CDR1 and CDR2 sequences are MNHEY and SMNVEV (reference sequence). CDR3 length: 16 amino acids. V was trimmed by 0 bases and J by 0 bases, leaving 12 bases between them. The CDR3 loop reads CASSLSMGGNSYEQYF. The DNA of the CDR3 is TGTGCCAGCAGTTTATCCATGGGAGGCAACTCCTACGAGCAGTACTTC.

The V and J genes are TRBV6-1 and TRBJ1-3; D unresolved. Trimming cost V 1 base and J 0 bases, with 10 bases left between them. This CDR3 comprises 16 residues. Germline V CDR1 and CDR2: MNHNS, SASEGT. The CDR3 sequence: CASSEGVGTSGNTIYF. CDR3 sequence (DNA): TGTGCCAGCAGTGAAGGGGTGGGTACCTCTGGAAACACCATATATTTT.

This clone has a single count. This chain joins TRBV7-8 and TRBJ1-4; D is possibly TRBD1 (5 bases). V was cut by 5 bases and J by 4 bases, with 14 bases left in between. This CDR3 has 15 amino acids. Germline CDR1 is SGHVS and CDR2 is FQNEAQ. Here the CDR3 DNA reads TGTGCCAGCAGCACTCGGACAAGGGGTAATGAAAAACTGTTTTTT. It codes for CASSTRTRGNEKLFF.

J is TRBJ2-3 and V is TRBV9; D gene ambiguous. Trimming removed 0 bases from V and 2 bases from J, with 10 bases in between. CDR3 length: 15 amino acids. Germline CDR1 and CDR2: SGDLS and YYNGEE. The CDR3 protein is CASSVGTDPTDTQYF. DNA of the CDR3: TGTGCCAGCAGCGTAGGAACCGATCCCACAGATACGCAGTATTTT.

The chain recombines TRBV4-2 with TRBJ2-2; 13 positions match TRBD2. The V gene end was trimmed by 3 bases and the J gene end by 2 bases; junction bases not matched to a gene: 6. This CDR3 has 18 residues. Germline loops: CDR1 LGHNA, CDR2 YNFKEQ. The CDR3 DNA reads as TGTGCCAGCAGCCACCTACTAGCGGGAGGGCCTAACACCGGGGAGCTGTTTTTT. It is translated as CASSHLLAGGPNTGELFF.

The J gene is TRBJ1-2, the V gene TRBV27; 9 nucleotides agree with TRBD1. Germline CDR1 is MNHEY and CDR2 is SMNVEV (reference sequence). The length of the CDR3 is 14 residues. With V trimmed by 4 bases and J by 6 bases, 6 bases remained unmatched. As DNA, the CDR3 is TGTGCCAGCAGTTACCGGGACAGGGCGAATGGCTACACCTTC. Protein product: CASSYRDRANGYTF.

The chain uses TRBV4-3 and TRBJ2-5; D gene unclear. The CDR3 is made up of 13 amino acids. V shed 0 bases and J shed 6 bases, with 8 bases lying between them. Looked up from germline, CDR1 is LGHNA and CDR2 is YSLEER. The CDR3 reads CASSQDSGKTQYF. In DNA form, the CDR3 reads TGCGCCAGCAGCCAAGATTCAGGAAAGACCCAGTACTTC.

The rearrangement links TRBV5-6 to TRBJ2-1; no definite D call. The CDR3 has 13 residues. Trimming stripped 0 bases from V and 9 bases from J, with 10 bases between. Germline values: CDR1 SGHDT, CDR2 YYEEEE. The CDR3 region has the DNA TGTGCCAGCAGCTTGGACCGATTCGGTGAGCAGTTCTTC. Its translation: CASSLDRFGEQFF.

The chain combines TRBV9 with TRBJ2-1; D is unclear. The CDR3 has 16 amino acids. Germline V gene sequence: CDR1 SGDLS, CDR2 YYNGEE. V lost 0 bases to trimming and J lost 0 bases, with 10 bases between them. The CDR3 nucleotides are TGTGCCAGCAGCGTAGGCGATTGGAGCTCCTACAATGAGCAGTTCTTC. It translates to CASSVGDWSSYNEQFF. The whole variable domain, filled in from reference TRBV9 and TRBJ2-1, reads DSGVTQTPKHLITATGQRVTLRCSPRSGDLSVYWYQQSLDQGLQFLIQYYNGEERAKGNILERFSAQQFPDLHSELNLSSLELGDSALYFCASSVGDWSSYNEQFFGPGTRLTVL.

The rearrangement uses TRBV7-8 and TRBJ2-3; TRBD1 matches at 7 bases. Losses at the gene ends were 1 base for V and 2 bases for J; bases not matched to a gene: 3. Germline CDR1 SGHVS, CDR2 FQNEAQ. CDR3 length: 15 amino acids. In nucleotides, the CDR3 is TGTGCCAGCAGCTTAGGGGGGACAGTCACAGATACGCAGTATTTT. Translating it yields CASSLGGTVTDTQYF.

The rearrangement joins TRBV28 to TRBJ1-3, with 7 bases fitting TRBD1. Germline trimming cut 5 bases from V and 3 bases from J; bases unmatched to any gene: 10. This CDR3 contains 16 residues. Germline CDR1 MDHEN, CDR2 SYDVKM. CDR3 coding DNA: TGTGCCAGCAGTCGCGACCAGGGGGTTGGTGGAAACACCATATATTTT. It yields the protein CASSRDQGVGGNTIYF.

The chain recombines TRBV4-2 with TRBJ1-2; TRBD1 is a possible D gene (6 bases). V was trimmed by 0 bases and J by 2 bases, leaving 13 bases between them. This CDR3 comprises 16 residues. CDR1 is LGHNA, CDR2 YNFKEQ, per germline. The CDR3, as DNA: TGTGCCAGCAGCCAAGAAAAGGGGAGGGGGAACTATGGCTACACCTTC. It yields the protein CASSQEKGRGNYGYTF.

This clone was counted a few times. The CDR3 bases are TGTGCCAGCAGGGAGGAAAGGTCCTACGAGCAGTACTTC. As protein: CASREERSYEQYF. The rearrangement joins TRBV6-1 to TRBJ2-7, with a tentative D call TRBD2 (5 bases). The CDR3 contains 13 residues. CDR1 is MNHNS, CDR2 SASEGT, per germline. Trimming took 6 bases from V and 1 from J, leaving 10 bases between them.

Note on this clone: The sample contains more than one DNA sequence encoding this CDR3. This chain joins TRBV7-3 and TRBJ2-5; unclear D gene. CDR1 is SGHTA and CDR2 is FQGTGA in the germline V gene. V was pared by 3 bases and J by 0 bases, with 5 bases between. This CDR3 contains 13 residues. The CDR3 loop is CASSLTYQETQYF. DNA of the CDR3: TGTGCCAGCAGCTTGACGTACCAAGAGACCCAGTACTTC.

The chain joins TRBV19 to TRBJ2-3; D is ambiguous. The CDR3 has 13 amino acids. Germline V gives CDR1 LNHDA, CDR2 SQIVND (reference sequence). The V gene lost 3 bases and the J gene lost 3 bases, with 7 bases spanning the gap. Here the CDR3 DNA reads TGTGCCAGTAGTATCGGCGAGACAGATACGCAGTATTTT. Protein sequence: CASSIGETDTQYF. Together with reference TRBV19 and TRBJ2-3, the CDR3 gives the full variable domain: DGGITQSPKYLFRKEGQNVTLSCEQNLNHDAMYWYRQDPGQGLRLIYYSQIVNDFQKGDIAEGYSVSREKKESFPLTVTSAQKNPTAFYLCASSIGETDTQYFGPGTRLTVL.

This clone was seen just once. The rearrangement uses TRBV28 and TRBJ1-5; D is ambiguous. Germline V gene lookup returns CDR1 MDHEN and CDR2 SYDVKM. The CDR3 spans 12 residues. V was shortened by 5 bases and J by 7 bases, with 9 bases between the two germline ends. The chain's CDR3 is CASSPPRQPQHF. CDR3 nucleotides: TGTGCCAGCAGTCCCCCGAGGCAGCCCCAGCATTTT.